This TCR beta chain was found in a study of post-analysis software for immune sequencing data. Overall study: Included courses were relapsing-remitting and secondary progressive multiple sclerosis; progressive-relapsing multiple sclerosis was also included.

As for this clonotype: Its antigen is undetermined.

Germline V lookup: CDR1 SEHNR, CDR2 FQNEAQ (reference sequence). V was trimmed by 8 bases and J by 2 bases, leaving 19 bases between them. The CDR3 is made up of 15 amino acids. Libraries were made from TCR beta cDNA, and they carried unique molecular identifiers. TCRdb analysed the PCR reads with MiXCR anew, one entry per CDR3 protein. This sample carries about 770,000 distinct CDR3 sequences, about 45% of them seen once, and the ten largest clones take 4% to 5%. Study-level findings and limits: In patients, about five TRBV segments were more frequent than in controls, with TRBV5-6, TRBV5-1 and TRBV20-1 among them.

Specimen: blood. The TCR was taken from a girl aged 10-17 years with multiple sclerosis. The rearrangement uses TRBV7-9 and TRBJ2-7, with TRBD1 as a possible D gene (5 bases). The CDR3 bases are TGTGCCAGCGGCCCCCCCCGTACAGGAACCTACGAGCAGTACTTC. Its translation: CASGPPRTGTYEQYF.